The clone carrying this T cell receptor (beta chain) was seen once. The data are from a study of blood T cell repertoires in COVID-19. Looking at the study overall: Nucleic acid was either cDNA or gDNA, and it came from T cells, B-cell-depleted T cells, or PBMCs.

Per the original methods: Amplified reference gene primers provided the basis for estimating nucleated cell counts. TCRdb's copy holds only in-frame clones and misses some; the assay was immunoSEQ multiplex PCR. That table furnishes V, J and clone size, whereas the DNA furnished D and trimming. The sample carries roughly 30,000 clones, about 83% recorded once. The sequencing sample was made of peripheral blood. The receptor was isolated from a human donor in a cohort sampled during active COVID-19.

CDR3 amino acids: CASSQDRGQGNTEAFF. The DNA of the CDR3 is TGTGCCAGCTCACAGGACAGGGGGCAAGGGAACACTGAAGCTTTCTTT. The rearrangement uses TRBV18 and TRBJ1-1; 11 nucleotides line up with TRBD1. In germline, CDR1 is KGHSH, CDR2 LQKENI. The CDR3 runs 16 residues. Losses at the gene ends were 4 bases for V and 1 base for J; bases not matched to a gene: 5.